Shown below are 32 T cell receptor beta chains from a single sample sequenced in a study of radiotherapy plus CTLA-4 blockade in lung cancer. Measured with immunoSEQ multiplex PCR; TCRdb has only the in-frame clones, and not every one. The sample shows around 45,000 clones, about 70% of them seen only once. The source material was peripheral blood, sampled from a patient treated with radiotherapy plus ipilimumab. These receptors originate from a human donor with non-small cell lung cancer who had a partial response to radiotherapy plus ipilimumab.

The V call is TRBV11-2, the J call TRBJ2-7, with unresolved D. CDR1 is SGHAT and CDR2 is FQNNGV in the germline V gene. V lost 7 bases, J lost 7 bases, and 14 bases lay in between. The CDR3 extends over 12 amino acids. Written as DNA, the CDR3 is TGTGCCAGCACCGATACGACCGGGGAGCAGTACTTC. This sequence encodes CASTDTTGEQYF.

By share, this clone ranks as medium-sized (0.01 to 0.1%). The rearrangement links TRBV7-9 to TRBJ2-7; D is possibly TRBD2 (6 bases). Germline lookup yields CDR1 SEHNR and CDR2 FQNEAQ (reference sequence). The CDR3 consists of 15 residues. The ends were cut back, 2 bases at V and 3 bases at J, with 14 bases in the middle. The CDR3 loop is CASSLRDWGGYEQYF. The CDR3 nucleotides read TGTGCCAGCAGCTTAAGGGACTGGGGCGGCTACGAGCAGTACTTC.

The CDR3 DNA follows: TGTGCCAGCAGTCCCATATCAGAAAATGAGCAGTTCTTC. The encoded protein is CASSPISENEQFF. This chain joins TRBV27 and TRBJ2-1; D not resolved. This CDR3 is 13 amino acids long. Between the trimmed V and J ends, which lost 5 bases and 7 bases, there was a span of 12 bases. Germline V gene data show CDR1 as MNHEY and CDR2 as SMNVEV (reference sequence).

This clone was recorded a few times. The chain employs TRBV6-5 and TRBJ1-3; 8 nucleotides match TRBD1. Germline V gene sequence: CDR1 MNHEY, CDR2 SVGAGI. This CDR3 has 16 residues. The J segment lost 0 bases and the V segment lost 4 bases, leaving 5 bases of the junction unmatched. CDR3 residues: CASSSVGQGSGNTIYF. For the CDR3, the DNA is TGTGCCAGCAGTTCCGTTGGACAGGGCTCTGGAAACACCATATATTTT.

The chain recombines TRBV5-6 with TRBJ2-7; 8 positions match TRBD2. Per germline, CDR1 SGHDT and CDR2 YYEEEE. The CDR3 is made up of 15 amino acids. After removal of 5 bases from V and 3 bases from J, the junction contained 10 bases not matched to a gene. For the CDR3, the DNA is TGTGCCAGCAGTGAAGGGCCTAGCGGGTACTACGAGCAGTACTTC. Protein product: CASSEGPSGYYEQYF.

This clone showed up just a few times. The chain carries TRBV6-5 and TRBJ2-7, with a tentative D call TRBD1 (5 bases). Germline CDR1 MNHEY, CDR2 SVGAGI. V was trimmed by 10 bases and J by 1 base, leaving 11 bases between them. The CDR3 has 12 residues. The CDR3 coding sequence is TGTGCCACCCTAGGGGATTCCTACGAGCAGTACTTC. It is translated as CATLGDSYEQYF.

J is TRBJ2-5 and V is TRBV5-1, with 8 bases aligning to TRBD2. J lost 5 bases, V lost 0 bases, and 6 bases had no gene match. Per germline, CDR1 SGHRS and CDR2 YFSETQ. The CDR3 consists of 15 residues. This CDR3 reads CASSLELAASETQYF. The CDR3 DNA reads TGCGCCAGCAGCTTGGAACTAGCGGCCTCGGAGACCCAGTACTTC.

CDR3: CASSLETDTEAFF. The CDR3, as DNA: TGTGCCAGCAGCCTAGAGACGGACACTGAAGCTTTCTTT. The V call is TRBV6-4, the J call TRBJ1-1; D unclear. The germline V gene encodes CDR1 MRHNA and CDR2 SNTAGT. Trimming left V 6 bases short and J 3 bases short, with 11 bases between. The CDR3 is 13 amino acids.

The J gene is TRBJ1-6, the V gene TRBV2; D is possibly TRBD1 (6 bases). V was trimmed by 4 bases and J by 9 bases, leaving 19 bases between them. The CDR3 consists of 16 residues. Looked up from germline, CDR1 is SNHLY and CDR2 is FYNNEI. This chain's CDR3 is CASSVGRGWGGSPLHF. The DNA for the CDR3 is TGTGCCAGCAGTGTCGGCAGGGGCTGGGGTGGTTCACCCCTCCACTTT.

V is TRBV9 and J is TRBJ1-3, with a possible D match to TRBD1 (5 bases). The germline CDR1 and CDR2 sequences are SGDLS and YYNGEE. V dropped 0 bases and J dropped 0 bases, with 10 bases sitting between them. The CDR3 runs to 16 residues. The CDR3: CASSVVGRFSGNTIYF. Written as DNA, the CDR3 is TGTGCCAGCAGCGTAGTGGGGCGGTTCTCTGGAAACACCATATATTTT.

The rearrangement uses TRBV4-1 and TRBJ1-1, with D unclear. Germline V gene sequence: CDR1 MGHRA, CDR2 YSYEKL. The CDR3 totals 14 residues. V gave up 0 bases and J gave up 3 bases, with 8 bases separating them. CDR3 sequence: CASSQEGSYTEAFF. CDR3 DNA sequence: TGCGCCAGCAGCCAAGAGGGCAGCTACACTGAAGCTTTCTTT.

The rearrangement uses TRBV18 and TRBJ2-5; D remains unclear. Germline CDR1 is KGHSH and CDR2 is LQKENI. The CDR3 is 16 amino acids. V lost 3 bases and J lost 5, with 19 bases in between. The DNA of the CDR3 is TGTGCCAGCTCACCGCCCGCTAGAGAATATTTCGAGACCCAGTACTTC. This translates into CASSPPAREYFETQYF.

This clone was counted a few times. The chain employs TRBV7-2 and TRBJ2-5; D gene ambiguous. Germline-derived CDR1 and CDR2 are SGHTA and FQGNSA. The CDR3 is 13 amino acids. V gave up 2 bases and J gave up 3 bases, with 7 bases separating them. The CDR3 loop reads CASSLNREETQYF. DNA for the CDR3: TGTGCCAGCAGCTTAAATAGAGAAGAGACCCAGTACTTC.

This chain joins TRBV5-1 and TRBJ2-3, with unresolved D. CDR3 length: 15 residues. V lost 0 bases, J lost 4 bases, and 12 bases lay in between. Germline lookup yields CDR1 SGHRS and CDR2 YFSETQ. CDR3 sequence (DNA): TGCGCCAGCAGCTTGGTTGTGTTCTCCCCAGATACGCAGTATTTT. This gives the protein CASSLVVFSPDTQYF.

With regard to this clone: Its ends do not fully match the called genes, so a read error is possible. The CDR3 sequence: CASSSRDRAYEQYF. The CDR3 DNA sequence: TGTGCTAGCAGCTCCCGGGACAGAGCCTACGAGCAGTACTTC. The genes are TRBV7-7 and TRBJ2-7; TRBD1 matches at 7 bases. Germline V lookup: CDR1 SSHAT, CDR2 FNYEAQ (reference sequence). The CDR3 extends over 14 amino acids.

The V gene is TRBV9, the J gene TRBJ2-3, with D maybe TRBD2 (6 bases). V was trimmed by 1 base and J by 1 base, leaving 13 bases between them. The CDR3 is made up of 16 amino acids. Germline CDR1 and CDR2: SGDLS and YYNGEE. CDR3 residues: CASSVYGGSRTDTQYF. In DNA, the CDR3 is TGTGCCAGCAGCGTATATGGAGGGTCGCGCACAGATACGCAGTATTTT. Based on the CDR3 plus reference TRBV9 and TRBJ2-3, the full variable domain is DSGVTQTPKHLITATGQRVTLRCSPRSGDLSVYWYQQSLDQGLQFLIQYYNGEERAKGNILERFSAQQFPDLHSELNLSSLELGDSALYFCASSVYGGSRTDTQYFGPGTRLTVL.

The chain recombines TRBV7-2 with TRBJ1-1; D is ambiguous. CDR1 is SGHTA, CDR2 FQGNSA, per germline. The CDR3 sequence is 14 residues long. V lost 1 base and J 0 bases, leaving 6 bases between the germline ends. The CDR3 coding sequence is TGTGCCAGCAGCTTAGAACAGATGAACACTGAAGCTTTCTTT. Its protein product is CASSLEQMNTEAFF.

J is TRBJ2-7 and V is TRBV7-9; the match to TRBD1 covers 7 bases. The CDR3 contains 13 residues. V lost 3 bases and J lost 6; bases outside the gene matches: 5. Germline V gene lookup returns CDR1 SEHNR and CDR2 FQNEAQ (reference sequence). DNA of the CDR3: TGTGCCAGCAGCTTGGCGAACAGGGGCGAGCAGTACTTC. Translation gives CASSLANRGEQYF.

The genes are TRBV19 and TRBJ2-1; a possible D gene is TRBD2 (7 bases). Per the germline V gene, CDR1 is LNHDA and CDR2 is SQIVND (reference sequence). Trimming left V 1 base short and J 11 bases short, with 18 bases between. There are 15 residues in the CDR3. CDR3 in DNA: TGTGCCAGTAGTATAGGGGGGCTAGCGGCTAAGAAGCAGTTCTTC. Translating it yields CASSIGGLAAKKQFF.

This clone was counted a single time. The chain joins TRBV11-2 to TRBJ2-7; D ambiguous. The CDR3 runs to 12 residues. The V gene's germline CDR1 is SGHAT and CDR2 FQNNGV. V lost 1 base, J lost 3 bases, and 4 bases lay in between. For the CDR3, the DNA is TGTGCCAGCAGCTTAGCCGGCTACGAGCAGTACTTC. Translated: CASSLAGYEQYF.

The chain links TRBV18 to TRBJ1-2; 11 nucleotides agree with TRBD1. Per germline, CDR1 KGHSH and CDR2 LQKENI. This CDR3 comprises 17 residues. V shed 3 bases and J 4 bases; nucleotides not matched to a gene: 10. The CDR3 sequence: CASSPPEGGTGGYGYTF. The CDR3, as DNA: TGTGCCAGCTCACCCCCCGAGGGAGGGACAGGGGGCTATGGCTACACCTTC.

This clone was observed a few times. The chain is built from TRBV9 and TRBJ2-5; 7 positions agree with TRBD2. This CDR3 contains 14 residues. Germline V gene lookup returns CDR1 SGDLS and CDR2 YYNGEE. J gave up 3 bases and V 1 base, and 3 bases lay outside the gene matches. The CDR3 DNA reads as TGTGCCAGCAGCGTATTCAGCGGGGAAGAGACCCAGTACTTC. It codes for CASSVFSGEETQYF.

The CDR3, as DNA: TGTGCCAGCTCACCAGGAGCGGGGAGGAGCACAGATACGCAGTATTTT. Translated: CASSPGAGRSTDTQYF. This chain connects TRBV18 to TRBJ2-3, with 7 bases fitting TRBD2. The CDR3 is made up of 16 amino acids. Germline CDR1 KGHSH, CDR2 LQKENI. Trimming cost V 2 bases and J 0 bases; bases outside gene matches: 5.

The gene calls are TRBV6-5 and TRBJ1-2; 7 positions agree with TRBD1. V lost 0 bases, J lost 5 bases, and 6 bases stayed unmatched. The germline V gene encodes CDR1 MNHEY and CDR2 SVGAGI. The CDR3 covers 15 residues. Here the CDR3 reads CASSYSWQGEYGYTF. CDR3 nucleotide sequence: TGTGCCAGCAGTTACTCATGGCAGGGGGAATATGGCTACACCTTC.

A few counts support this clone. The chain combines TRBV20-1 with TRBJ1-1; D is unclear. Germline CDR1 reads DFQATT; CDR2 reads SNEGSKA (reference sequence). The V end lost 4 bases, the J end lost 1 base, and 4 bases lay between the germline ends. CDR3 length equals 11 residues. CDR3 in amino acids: CSAIGNTEAFF. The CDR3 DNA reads TGCAGTGCTATCGGGAACACTGAAGCTTTCTTT.

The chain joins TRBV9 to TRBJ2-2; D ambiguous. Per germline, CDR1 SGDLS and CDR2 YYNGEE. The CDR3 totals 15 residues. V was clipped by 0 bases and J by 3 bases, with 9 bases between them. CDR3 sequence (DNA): TGTGCCAGCAGCGTAGGCCAACAATACACCGGGGAGCTGTTTTTT. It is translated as CASSVGQQYTGELFF.

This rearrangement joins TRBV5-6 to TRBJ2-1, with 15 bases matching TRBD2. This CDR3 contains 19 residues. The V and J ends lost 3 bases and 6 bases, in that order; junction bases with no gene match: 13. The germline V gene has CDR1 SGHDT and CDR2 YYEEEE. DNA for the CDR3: TGTGCCAGCAGCTGGTGGACTAGCGGGGGGGCCAGGGGGAGCAATGAGCAGTTCTTC. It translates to CASSWWTSGGARGSNEQFF.

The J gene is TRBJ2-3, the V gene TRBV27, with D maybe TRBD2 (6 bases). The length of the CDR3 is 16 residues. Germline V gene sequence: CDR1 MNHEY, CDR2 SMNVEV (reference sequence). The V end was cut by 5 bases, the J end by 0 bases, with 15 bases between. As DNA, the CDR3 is TGTGCCAGCAGTCGAGCAGGGACTCGGAGCACAGATACGCAGTATTTT. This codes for CASSRAGTRSTDTQYF.

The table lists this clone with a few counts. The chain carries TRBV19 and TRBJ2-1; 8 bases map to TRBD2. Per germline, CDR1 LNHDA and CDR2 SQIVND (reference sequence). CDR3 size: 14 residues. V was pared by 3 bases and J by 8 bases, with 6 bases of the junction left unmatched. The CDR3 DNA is TGTGCCAGTAGTATCCGGACTAGCTCCCATGAGCAGTTCTTC. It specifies CASSIRTSSHEQFF.

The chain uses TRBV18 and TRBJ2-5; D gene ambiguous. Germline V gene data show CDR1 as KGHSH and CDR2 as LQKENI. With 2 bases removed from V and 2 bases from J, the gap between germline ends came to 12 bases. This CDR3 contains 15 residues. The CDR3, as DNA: TGTGCCAGCTCACCATTGCCAGATTCGCAAGAGACCCAGTACTTC. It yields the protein CASSPLPDSQETQYF.

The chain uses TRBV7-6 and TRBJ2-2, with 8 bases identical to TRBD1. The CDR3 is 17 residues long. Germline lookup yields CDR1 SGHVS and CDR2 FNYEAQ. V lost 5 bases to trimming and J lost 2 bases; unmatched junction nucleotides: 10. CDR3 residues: CASSPYGQGTNTGELFF. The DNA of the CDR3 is TGTGCCAGCAGCCCCTATGGACAGGGAACTAACACCGGGGAGCTGTTTTTT.

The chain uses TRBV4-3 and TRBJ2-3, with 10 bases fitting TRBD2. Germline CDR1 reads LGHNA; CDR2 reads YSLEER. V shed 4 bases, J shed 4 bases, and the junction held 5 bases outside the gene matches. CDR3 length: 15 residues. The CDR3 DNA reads TGCGCCAGCAGCCGGTTAGCGGGGGGCTCAGATACGCAGTATTTT. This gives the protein CASSRLAGGSDTQYF.